This T cell receptor (beta chain) was recovered during a study of shared clonotypes between healthy human individuals. Study-wide results and caveats: The low donor count limited represented genetic and exposure-history diversity.

As to this clone: The antigen is not known.

Between the trimmed V and J ends, which lost 5 bases and 0 bases, there was a span of 15 bases. Germline assignment: CDR1 MDHEN and CDR2 SYDVKM. The CDR3 is made up of 16 amino acids. Sequencing was performed with immunoSEQ multiplex PCR; in TCRdb, only in-frame clones are kept and a portion is missing. The data show around 2.1 million clones, about 94% seen once. The sequencing sample was made of naive CD4+ T cells sorted from blood. Subset: CD45RA+ positively selected. This rearrangement joins TRBV28 to TRBJ2-3; D not resolved. This receptor was obtained from a man younger than 35 in good health. The CDR3 DNA sequence: TGTGCCAGCAGTCCAGCAGCCCTACCGAGCACAGATACGCAGTATTTT. This translates into CASSPAALPSTDTQYF.